The 26 T cell receptor beta chains reported below all come from one sample, sequenced in a study of cytomegalovirus exposure and HLA in healthy donors. The PCR made use of 60 Vbeta and 13 Jbeta primers. Sequencing used immunoSEQ multiplex PCR; TCRdb keeps in-frame clones, though not all of them. The sample has about 92,000 clones, around 80% seen once. The sequenced material came from PBMCs. The receptors stem from a man between 18 and 35 years old in good health and CMV-seronegative.

V is TRBV25-1 and J is TRBJ2-2; TRBD2 is a possible D gene (6 bases). V was shortened by 3 bases and J by 8 bases, with 22 bases between the two germline ends. The CDR3 is 17 amino acids. Looked up from germline, CDR1 is MGHDK and CDR2 is SYGVNS. The CDR3 sequence is CASSDPALKNSGGELFF. The CDR3 DNA sequence: TGTGCCAGCAGTGACCCGGCCTTAAAGAACAGCGGGGGGGAGCTGTTTTTT.

The rearrangement links TRBV5-1 to TRBJ2-5, with 8 nucleotides matching TRBD2. This CDR3 has 13 residues. Germline values: CDR1 SGHRS, CDR2 YFSETQ. The V gene end was trimmed by 3 bases and the J gene end by 5 bases; junction bases not matched to a gene: 3. CDR3 sequence: CASSSGGPETQYF. In DNA, the CDR3 is TGCGCCAGCAGCTCGGGGGGGCCGGAGACCCAGTACTTC.

This clone was seen only a few times. The chain links TRBV7-6 to TRBJ2-7, with 11 bases aligning to TRBD2. J gave up 7 bases and V 1 base, and 6 bases lay outside the gene matches. The CDR3 has 15 residues. The germline gives CDR1 SGHVS, CDR2 FNYEAQ. CDR3 residues: CASSLGGSGGGEQYF. The CDR3 DNA reads as TGTGCCAGCAGCTTAGGGGGTAGCGGGGGGGGAGAGCAGTACTTC. The full variable domain, its missing parts supplied by reference TRBV7-6 and TRBJ2-7, is GAGVSQSPRYKVTKRGQDVALRCDPISGHVSLYWYRQALGQGPEFLTYFNYEAQQDKSGLPNDRFSAERPEGSISTLTIQRTEQRDSAMYRCASSLGGSGGGEQYFGPGTRLTVT.

The gene calls are TRBV9 and TRBJ1-2; no firm D call. The CDR3 covers 13 residues. The V gene's germline CDR1 is SGDLS and CDR2 YYNGEE. Trimming left V 7 bases short and J 4 bases short, with 14 bases between. The CDR3 DNA reads TGTGCCAGCCAACGGTTAGGAGGCTATGGCTACACCTTC. Translated, it gives CASQRLGGYGYTF.

The sample holds a few counts of this clone. The chain carries TRBV7-9 and TRBJ1-2; 7 bases map to TRBD1. Trimming removed 4 bases from V and 7 bases from J; junction bases left unmatched: 18. The CDR3 loop spans 17 amino acids. The germline V gene has CDR1 SEHNR and CDR2 FQNEAQ (reference sequence). In DNA, the CDR3 is TGTGCCAGCAGCTCTCCACGCATCACAGGGACAGATTTTGGCTACACCTTC. Translation gives CASSSPRITGTDFGYTF.

J is TRBJ2-7 and V is TRBV30, with 9 bases aligning to TRBD1. The CDR3 spans 15 residues. The V segment lost 4 bases and the J segment 2 bases; nucleotides outside the gene matches: 9. Germline-derived CDR1 and CDR2 are GTSNPN and SVGIG (reference sequence). This CDR3 reads CAWTPGRTGAYEQYF. DNA for the CDR3: TGTGCCTGGACCCCAGGGAGGACAGGGGCCTACGAGCAGTACTTC.

The V gene is TRBV5-8, the J gene TRBJ1-2, with TRBD1 identical over 10 bases. The V gene end was trimmed by 4 bases and the J gene end by 4 bases; junction bases not matched to a gene: 4. Germline V lookup: CDR1 SGHTS, CDR2 YDEGEE. The CDR3 contains 14 residues. DNA for the CDR3: TGTGCCAGCAGCCAAAGGACAGGGGGCTATGGCTACACCTTC. Amino acid sequence: CASSQRTGGYGYTF.

The J gene is TRBJ1-6, the V gene TRBV5-8; 7 bases agree with TRBD1. The CDR3 sequence is 15 residues long. The germline V gene encodes CDR1 SGHTS and CDR2 YDEGEE. V lost 2 bases, J lost 10 bases, and 9 bases stayed unmatched. In DNA, the CDR3 is TGTGCCAGCAGCTTAATGAGACAGGGACGATCACCCCTCCACTTT. It encodes CASSLMRQGRSPLHF. The variable domain in full, completed from reference TRBV5-8 and TRBJ1-6, reads EAGVTQSPTHLIKTRGQQATLRCSPISGHTSVYWYQQALGLGLQFLLWYDEGEERNRGNFPPRFSGRQFPNYSSELNVNALELEDSALYLCASSLMRQGRSPLHFGNGTRLTVT.

This sequence joins TRBV5-1 and TRBJ2-3; D possibly corresponds to TRBD2 (5 bases). The CDR3 runs to 17 residues. Germline V lookup: CDR1 SGHRS, CDR2 YFSETQ. V dropped 3 bases and J dropped 0 bases, with 17 bases sitting between them. Here the CDR3 DNA reads TGCGCCAGCAGCTACCGGGCGAGCGGAGACAGCACAGATACGCAGTATTTT. Translation gives CASSYRASGDSTDTQYF.

The V gene is TRBV2, the J gene TRBJ2-5; the match to TRBD2 covers 11 bases. The germline gives CDR1 SNHLY, CDR2 FYNNEI. J gave up 0 bases and V 9 bases, and 3 bases lay outside the gene matches. This CDR3 spans 14 amino acids. This chain's CDR3 is CASTSGGYQETQYF. CDR3 bases: TGTGCCAGTACTAGCGGGGGTTACCAAGAGACCCAGTACTTC.

The chain has TRBV13 and TRBJ1-2; D is perhaps TRBD1 (5 bases). V dropped 1 base and J dropped 4 bases, with 13 bases sitting between them. Germline lookup yields CDR1 PRHDT and CDR2 FYEKMQ (reference sequence). The CDR3 consists of 15 residues. As DNA, the CDR3 is TGTGCCAGCAGCTTAGTTAGGGGTTGGGGCTATGGCTACACCTTC. Its translation is CASSLVRGWGYGYTF.

The gene calls are TRBV5-6 and TRBJ2-7; D might be TRBD2 (6 bases). Trimming shortened V by 4 bases and J by 7 bases, and 24 bases separated the two germline ends. There are 16 residues in the CDR3. The germline V gene has CDR1 SGHDT and CDR2 YYEEEE. The CDR3 is CASSLYGASVSGEQYF. The CDR3 coding sequence is TGTGCCAGCAGCCTTTACGGGGCTAGCGTTTCGGGGGAGCAGTACTTC.

This chain's CDR3 is CSVEEAGFDYGYTF. The CDR3, as DNA: TGCAGCGTTGAAGAAGCAGGGTTCGACTATGGCTACACCTTC. The V and J genes are TRBV29-1 and TRBJ1-2; a weak D match, TRBD1 (5 bases). The germline V and J ends were trimmed by 0 bases and 3 bases, with 11 bases remaining between them. This CDR3 is 14 amino acids long. Germline CDR1 SQVTM, CDR2 ANQGSEA. The variable domain in full, with the rest retrieved from reference TRBV29-1 and TRBJ1-2, is SAVISQKPSRDICQRGTSLTIQCQVDSQVTMMFWYRQQPGQSLTLIATANQGSEATYESGFVIDKFPISRPNLTFSTLTVSNMSPEDSSIYLCSVEEAGFDYGYTFGSGTRLTVV.

The V gene is TRBV30, the J gene TRBJ1-1, with 9 positions matching TRBD1. Losses at the gene ends were 2 bases for V and 4 bases for J; bases not matched to a gene: 2. CDR1 and CDR2 from the germline V gene are GTSNPN and SVGIG (reference sequence). The CDR3 is 13 amino acids. The CDR3 DNA reads TGTGCCTGGAGTTGGGACAGGGCCACTGAAGCTTTCTTT. It encodes CAWSWDRATEAFF.

The rearrangement uses TRBV25-1 and TRBJ2-1; TRBD2 aligns across 8 bases. Germline V gives CDR1 MGHDK, CDR2 SYGVNS. This CDR3 is built from 14 residues. The J segment lost 7 bases and the V segment lost 3 bases, leaving 5 bases of the junction unmatched. DNA for the CDR3: TGTGCCAGCAGTGAGGCGGGGGGCCGAAATGAGCAGTTCTTC. Translating it yields CASSEAGGRNEQFF.

This clone was observed a few times. The chain couples TRBV5-6 to TRBJ2-5; a possible D gene is TRBD2 (5 bases). The CDR3 sequence is 14 residues long. Germline V CDR1 and CDR2: SGHDT, YYEEEE. Between the trimmed V and J ends, which lost 1 base and 2 bases, there was a span of 9 bases. In DNA, the CDR3 is TGTGCCAGCAGCTTGACGGACTTACAAGAGACCCAGTACTTC. Protein sequence: CASSLTDLQETQYF.

This clone showed up just once. The V call is TRBV10-3, the J call TRBJ1-5, with no clear D. Germline CDR1 reads ENHRY; CDR2 reads SYGVKD. V gave up 6 bases and J gave up 0 bases, with 12 bases separating them. This CDR3 is 15 amino acids long. This chain's CDR3 is CAISQTPDSNQPQHF. CDR3 coding DNA: TGTGCCATCAGCCAGACTCCCGATAGCAATCAGCCCCAGCATTTT.

This clone appeared a single time. The chain links TRBV5-1 to TRBJ2-1; 7 positions agree with TRBD2. After removal of 4 bases from V and 7 bases from J, the junction contained 2 bases not matched to a gene. CDR3 length equals 12 residues. The V gene's germline CDR1 is SGHRS and CDR2 YFSETQ. Here the CDR3 reads CASSVLANEQFF. The CDR3 DNA follows: TGCGCCAGCAGCGTACTAGCGAATGAGCAGTTCTTC.

This sequence joins TRBV27 and TRBJ1-6, with a tentative D call TRBD1 (5 bases). CDR3 length: 16 amino acids. V lost 1 base to trimming and J lost 11 bases, with 18 bases between them. Germline V gene sequence: CDR1 MNHEY, CDR2 SMNVEV (reference sequence). The CDR3 DNA is TGTGCCAGCAGTTTATACGGGGGACGGACTATCACACCCCTCCACTTT. It yields the protein CASSLYGGRTITPLHF.

V usage is TRBV25-1 and J usage is TRBJ2-5, with 7 bases aligning to TRBD1. The CDR3 has 14 residues. The junction had 6 bases not matched to a gene; V was cut back by 8 bases and J by 0 bases. Germline-derived CDR1 and CDR2 are MGHDK and SYGVNS. The CDR3 here is CASRDRQYQETQYF. CDR3 coding DNA: TGTGCCAGCCGGGACAGACAATACCAAGAGACCCAGTACTTC.

With regard to this clone: The germline gene is not matched at one end of the junction; a read error may be the cause. Different DNA sequences within this sample yield the same CDR3. The rearrangement links TRBV15 to TRBJ1-2; 9 bases line up with TRBD1. The CDR3 spans 14 residues. Germline V lookup: CDR1 LNHNV, CDR2 YYDKDF (reference sequence). The CDR3 DNA follows: TGCGCCACCAGCAGGGGACAGGGTGGCTATGGCTACACCTTC. It encodes CATSRGQGGYGYTF. Supplemented by reference TRBV15 and TRBJ1-2, the full variable domain reads DAMVIQNPRYQVTQFGKPVTLSCSQTLNHNVMYWYQQKSSQAPKLLFHYYDKDFNNEADTPDNFQSRRPNTSFCFLDIRSPGLGDTAMYLCATSRGQGGYGYTFGSGTRLTVV.

J is TRBJ2-1 and V is TRBV25-1, with D hard to call. V gave up 0 bases and J gave up 5 bases, with 8 bases separating them. The CDR3 has 14 amino acids. Germline V gene lookup returns CDR1 MGHDK and CDR2 SYGVNS. The CDR3 bases are TGTGCCAGCAGTGAATATGGCAAACACAATGAGCAGTTCTTC. It specifies CASSEYGKHNEQFF.

This clone was found a few times. This rearrangement joins TRBV14 to TRBJ1-2; D gene uncertain. This CDR3 region has 13 residues. Per the germline V gene, CDR1 is SGHDN and CDR2 is FVKESK. V was clipped by 0 bases and J by 6 bases, with 8 bases between them. In DNA form, the CDR3 reads TGTGCCAGCAGCCAAGAGATAGTTAATGGCTACACCTTC. Translated: CASSQEIVNGYTF.

The J gene is TRBJ2-7, the V gene TRBV14; 8 bases align to TRBD1. V lost 4 bases, J lost 2 bases, and 7 bases stayed unmatched. In germline, CDR1 is SGHDN, CDR2 FVKESK. CDR3 length: 15 amino acids. The CDR3 DNA sequence: TGTGCCAGCAGCCCCCTTCAGGGGGCTGCCTACGAGCAGTACTTC. Translation: CASSPLQGAAYEQYF.

The V call is TRBV2, the J call TRBJ1-2; D is undetermined. V lost 1 base and J lost 4, with 13 bases in between. There are 15 residues in the CDR3. Germline-derived CDR1 and CDR2 are SNHLY and FYNNEI. The CDR3 DNA is TGTGCCAGCAGTGAAGTCCCGGGAGAAACCTATGGCTACACCTTC. Translation gives CASSEVPGETYGYTF.

For this clone: Mismatch with germline at one junction end may stem from a read error. The J gene is TRBJ2-5, the V gene TRBV7-9, with 8 bases matching TRBD1. This CDR3 has 15 amino acids. Germline CDR1 is SEHNR and CDR2 is FQNEAQ (reference sequence). In DNA, the CDR3 is TGTTCCAGCAGCCCCAGGGACAGGTCTCAAGAGACCCAGTACTTC. This encodes CSSSPRDRSQETQYF.